These 3 T cell receptor beta chains originate from one sample sequenced in a study of shared clonotypes between healthy human individuals. Clones were sequenced by immunoSEQ multiplex PCR, and TCRdb holds only the in-frame ones, with some missing. This sample yields hundreds of thousands of clones, of which 87% are seen a single time; 15% to 20% belongs to the top ten. The sample consisted of memory CD8+ T cells sorted from blood. The subset here: CD45RO+ cells pooled with CCR7-negative TemRA cells. The receptors were gathered from a man between 18 and 29 years old in good health.

The chain combines TRBV5-6 with TRBJ2-7; possibly TRBD1 for D (6 bases). The CDR3 sequence is 13 residues long. The V end lost 6 bases, the J end lost 1 base, and 11 bases lay between the germline ends. From germline, CDR1 is SGHDT and CDR2 YYEEEE. Here the CDR3 reads CASTSTGSYEQYF. The CDR3 DNA sequence: TGTGCCAGCACCTCGACAGGTTCCTACGAGCAGTACTTC.

This chain joins TRBV13 and TRBJ1-5; D ambiguous. The CDR3 extends over 16 amino acids. The germline gives CDR1 PRHDT, CDR2 FYEKMQ (reference sequence). The V end lost 0 bases, the J end lost 1 base, and 10 bases lay between the germline ends. This CDR3 is CASSLGWQDSNQPQHF. The CDR3 coding sequence is TGTGCCAGCAGCTTAGGTTGGCAGGACAGCAATCAGCCCCAGCATTTT.

The chain uses TRBV4-3 and TRBJ2-7; 10 nucleotides match TRBD2. V shed 1 base and J 6 bases; nucleotides not matched to a gene: 9. The V gene's germline CDR1 is LGHNA and CDR2 YSLEER. The CDR3 length is 16 residues. CDR3 loop: CASSQATSGLVSEQYF. CDR3 in DNA: TGCGCCAGCAGCCAAGCGACTAGCGGGCTTGTTAGCGAGCAGTACTTC.